This T cell receptor beta chain is drawn from a study of response to subunit inactivated influenza vaccine. The CDR3 sequence is 14 residues long. V was trimmed by 4 bases and J by 0 bases, leaving 8 bases between them. To note about this clonotype: Antigen unknown.

TCRdb analysed the RT-PCR reads with MiXCR anew, one entry per CDR3 protein. Found here are 600,000 to 850,000 distinct CDR3 sequences, 14% of them singletons; the top ten hold about 7.4%. Study outcomes and limitations: After each seasonal influenza vaccination, few new T cells are recruited, the authors suggested.

Sample: PBMCs from blood, taken 14 days before vaccination. The rearrangement links TRBV12-3 or TRBV12-4 to TRBJ2-3; D not certain. The receptor was isolated from a man in his fifties or sixties who received an inactivated influenza vaccine. CDR3 in amino acids: CASSWSASTDTQYF. CDR3 DNA sequence: TGTGCCAGCAGTTGGTCAGCTAGCACAGATACGCAGTATTTT.